This TCR delta chain originates from a study of Vδ1+ human thymocytes. Study-level findings and limits: Unlike peripheral blood Vdelta1+ controls, thymic delta-chain sequences included 20% to 25% Vdelta2 and few Vdelta3. Unexpected Vdelta2 sequences could cause misinterpretation of bulk repertoire data. Highly polyclonal TRG and TRD repertoires with Gaussian CDR3 length distributions appeared in thymus.

The sample holds a few counts of this clone. The antigen is not known. Extracted RNA was reverse transcribed into cDNA. CDR3 amplicons came from multiplex PCR with pooled V-gene forward and constant-region reverse primers. TCRdb re-called the multiplex PCR reads via CATT. This sample yields about 75,000 delta-chain clones, of which around 35% are seen a single time; approximately 0.3% belongs to the top ten. J gave up 3 bases and V 9 bases, and 26 bases lay outside the gene matches. This CDR3 comprises 20 residues. The germline gives CDR1 TSWWSYY, CDR2 QGS. After alphabeta T cell depletion, CD3+ Vdelta1+ Vdelta2- thymocytes were sorted.

This chain joins TRDV1 and TRDJ1; 9 bases fit TRDD3. This TCR was recovered from a boy under three years old who had congenital heart surgery. The sample comprised Vdelta1+ gamma-delta thymocytes from the thymus. Indicated subset: FACS-sorted CD3+ TCRalphabeta- TCRVdelta1+ TCRVdelta2- thymocytes. In DNA, the CDR3 is TGTGCTCTGGACCAATACTCTCTCCTTACTGGGGGAAAGTACGCCGATAAACTCATCTTT. This codes for CALDQYSLLTGGKYADKLIF.